The 3 T cell receptor beta chains given below trace back to one sample, sequenced in a study of blood T cell repertoires in COVID-19. Here immunoSEQ multiplex PCR was the method, and the copy in TCRdb shows in-frame clones only, minus some. Of 120,000 to 150,000 clones listed, 87% are singletons. Sequencing used peripheral blood. Source of these receptors: a woman in her forties or fifties with active or convalescent COVID-19.

V gene TRBV7-9 combines with J gene TRBJ2-7, with a possible D match to TRBD2 (6 bases). With 8 bases removed from V and 3 bases from J, the gap between germline ends came to 20 bases. CDR3 size: 15 residues. Germline V lookup: CDR1 SEHNR, CDR2 FQNEAQ (reference sequence). CDR3 amino acids: CASLLGGASNYEQYF. CDR3 DNA sequence: TGTGCCAGCCTTTTGGGGGGAGCCTCGAACTACGAGCAGTACTTC.

The rearrangement uses TRBV4-1 and TRBJ1-4; 7 nucleotides match TRBD1. Germline-derived CDR1 and CDR2 are MGHRA and YSYEKL. With V trimmed by 3 bases and J by 8 bases, 9 bases remained unmatched. The CDR3 has 15 residues. CDR3 in amino acids: CASSQGDSGSEKLFF. CDR3 nucleotide sequence: TGCGCCAGCAGCCAGGGGGACAGCGGATCCGAAAAACTGTTTTTT.

CDR3 DNA: TGTGCCAGCACCAAGAGGAGAGGGTTTGGCAATCAGCCCCAGCATTTT. It is translated as CASTKRRGFGNQPQHF. The chain has TRBV21-1 and TRBJ1-5. TRBV21-1 represents a pseudogene. This CDR3 spans 16 amino acids.